This record looks at one T cell receptor beta chain sequence and its context. This table comes from immunoSEQ multiplex PCR, and its TCRdb copy is limited to in-frame clones, with some not included. The sample lists under 80,000 clones, approximately 80% occurring once. From germline, CDR1 is SEHNR and CDR2 FQNEAQ (reference sequence). Trimming shortened V by 5 bases and J by 8 bases, and 19 bases separated the two germline ends. This CDR3 region has 15 residues. This sample was taken from a study of control samples from healthy donors and cancer patients. This chain links TRBV7-9 with TRBJ2-1; D is perhaps TRBD2 (6 bases). The clonotype was recovered from a man over 45 in good health. Sequencing was performed on blood. The CDR3 DNA reads TGTGCCAGCAGCCCAAAAATTAGACTAGGGCATGAGCAGTTCTTC. As protein: CASSPKIRLGHEQFF. Complete variable domain (other parts from reference TRBV7-9 and TRBJ2-1): DTGVSQNPRHKITKRGQNVTFRCDPISEHNRLYWYRQTLGQGPEFLTYFQNEAQLEKSRLLSDRFSAERPKGSFSTLEIQRTEQGDSAMYLCASSPKIRLGHEQFFGPGTRLTVL.